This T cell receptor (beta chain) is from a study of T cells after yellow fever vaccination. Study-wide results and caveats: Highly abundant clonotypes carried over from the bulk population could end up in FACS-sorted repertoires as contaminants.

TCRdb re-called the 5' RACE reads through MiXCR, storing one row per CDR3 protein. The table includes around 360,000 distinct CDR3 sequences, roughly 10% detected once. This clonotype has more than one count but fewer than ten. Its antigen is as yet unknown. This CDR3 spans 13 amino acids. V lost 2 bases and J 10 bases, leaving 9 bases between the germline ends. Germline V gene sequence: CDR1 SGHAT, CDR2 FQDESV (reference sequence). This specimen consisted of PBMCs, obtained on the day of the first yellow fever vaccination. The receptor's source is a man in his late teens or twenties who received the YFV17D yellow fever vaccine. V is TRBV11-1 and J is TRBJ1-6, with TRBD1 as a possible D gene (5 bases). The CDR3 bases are TGTGCCAGCAGCTTACAGGGTCGGTCACCCCTCCACTTT. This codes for CASSLQGRSPLHF.